Reported below is one T cell receptor (beta chain). No antigen is known for it. This sample was taken from a study of memory B cells and T cells in multiple sclerosis. Germline V gene sequence: CDR1 SGHDT, CDR2 YYEEEE. This CDR3 is 16 amino acids long. After removal of 0 bases from V and 0 bases from J, the junction contained 4 bases not matched to a gene. Only in-frame clones appear in the TCRdb table, and some are missing; sequencing was by immunoSEQ multiplex PCR. The data contain approximately 7,800 clones, roughly 62% of them singletons. Broader study findings: Compartments had unequal clone-set sizes, affecting shared clonotype counts.

The TCR comes from a human donor with multiple sclerosis. Material for sequencing was memory (CD45RO+) CD8+ T cells from blood. The genes are TRBV5-6 and TRBJ2-3, with 7 bases matching TRBD1. DNA of the CDR3: TGTGCCAGCAGCTTGGGGCAGGGGGATAGCACAGATACGCAGTATTTT. Protein product: CASSLGQGDSTDTQYF.